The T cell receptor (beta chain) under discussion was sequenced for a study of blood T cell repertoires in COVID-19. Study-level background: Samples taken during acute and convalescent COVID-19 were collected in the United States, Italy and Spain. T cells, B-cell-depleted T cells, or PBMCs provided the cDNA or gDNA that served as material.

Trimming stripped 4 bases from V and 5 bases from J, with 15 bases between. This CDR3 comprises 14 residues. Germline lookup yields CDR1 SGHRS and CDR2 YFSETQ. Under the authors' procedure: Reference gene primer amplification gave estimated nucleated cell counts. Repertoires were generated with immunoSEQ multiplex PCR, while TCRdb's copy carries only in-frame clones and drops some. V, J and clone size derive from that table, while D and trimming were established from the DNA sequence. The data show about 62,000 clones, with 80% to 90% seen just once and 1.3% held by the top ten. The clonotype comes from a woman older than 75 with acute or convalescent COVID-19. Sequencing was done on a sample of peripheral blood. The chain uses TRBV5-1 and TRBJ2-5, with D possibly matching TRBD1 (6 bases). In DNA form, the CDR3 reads TGCGCCAGCAGCCAGATGACAGGTCAGGAGACCCAGTACTTC. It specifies CASSQMTGQETQYF.